The 20 T cell receptor beta chains reported below all come from one sample, sequenced in a study of long-term antiretroviral therapy in people with HIV. The immunoSEQ assay was v3.0, run at survey level. Clones were sequenced by immunoSEQ multiplex PCR, and TCRdb holds only the in-frame ones, with some missing. Among around 16,000 clones, around three quarters were seen once, and the ten largest hold approximately 15%. Sequenced material: unsorted PBMCs, taken 1.5 years before starting antiretroviral therapy. The receptors shown here come from a woman aged 50 to 65 with HIV.

About this clone: The junction departs from the called germline gene at one end, perhaps through a read error. The V and J genes are TRBV7-2 and TRBJ2-3; the match to TRBD2 covers 9 bases. Germline assignment: CDR1 SGHTA and CDR2 FQGNSA. This CDR3 region has 14 residues. The CDR3 bases are TGTGCCAGCAGCCCCGGCCCACGCGGGGGGGACGCACGATTT. It is translated as CASSPGPRGGDARF.

This clone was recorded only once. The chain employs TRBV5-5 and TRBJ2-1, with 8 bases aligning to TRBD2. V dropped 1 base and J dropped 12; count of bases not matched to a gene: 12. The germline CDR1 and CDR2 sequences are SGHKS and YYEKEE (reference sequence). CDR3 length: 15 residues. CDR3 protein: CASSLQSGLGGWQFF. CDR3 in DNA: TGTGCCAGCAGCTTGCAGTCGGGACTAGGGGGATGGCAGTTCTTC.

The rearrangement uses TRBV5-6 and TRBJ2-3; D not certain. The CDR3 is 12 residues long. V was shortened by 0 bases and J by 3 bases, with 2 bases between the two germline ends. Looked up from germline, CDR1 is SGHDT and CDR2 is YYEEEE. Here the CDR3 DNA reads TGTGCCAGCAGCTTGGAAACAGATACGCAGTATTTT. This gives the protein CASSLETDTQYF.

CDR3 coding DNA: TGTGCCAGCAGCAAAACGGGAGGGGGCGCACTGAACACTGAAGCTTTCTTT. It encodes CASSKTGGGALNTEAFF. The chain recombines TRBV27 with TRBJ1-1; 7 nucleotides match TRBD1. There are 17 residues in the CDR3. CDR1 MNHEY and CDR2 SMNVEV come from the germline V gene (reference sequence). V was clipped by 6 bases and J by 0 bases; unmatched bases: 13.

The chain joins TRBV6-1 to TRBJ2-3; D is ambiguous. V lost 1 base, J lost 0 bases, and 8 bases lay in between. The CDR3 spans 15 residues. In germline, CDR1 is MNHNS, CDR2 SASEGT. For the CDR3, the DNA is TGTGCCAGCAGTGAAGGAGGTAGGAGCACAGATACGCAGTATTTT. This sequence encodes CASSEGGRSTDTQYF.

This chain joins TRBV2 and TRBJ2-5; no clear D gene. Trimming cost V 8 bases and J 5 bases, with 9 bases left between them. The CDR3 is made up of 11 amino acids. CDR1 is SNHLY, CDR2 FYNNEI, per germline. The CDR3 DNA is TGTGCCAGCGAAGGTGGGGAGACCCAGTACTTC. This encodes CASEGGETQYF.

This clone was counted a few times. The chain combines TRBV9 with TRBJ2-1; possible D gene TRBD2, 6 bases. Germline loops: CDR1 SGDLS, CDR2 YYNGEE. Trimming left V 0 bases short and J 0 bases short, with 10 bases between. This CDR3 comprises 16 residues. The CDR3 loop reads CASSVVAGSSYNEQFF. CDR3 in DNA: TGTGCCAGCAGCGTAGTGGCGGGGAGCTCCTACAATGAGCAGTTCTTC.

This sequence joins TRBV13 and TRBJ2-3, with 7 bases matching TRBD2. The CDR3 has 11 amino acids. Germline V gene lookup returns CDR1 PRHDT and CDR2 FYEKMQ (reference sequence). J was trimmed by 7 bases and V by 7 bases; bases with no gene match: 2. Written as DNA, the CDR3 is TGTGCCAGCAAGAGCGGGAATACGCAGTATTTT. It yields the protein CASKSGNTQYF.

This clone was seen more than once but under ten times. The chain carries TRBV6-5 and TRBJ2-3; 8 bases are shared with TRBD1. Germline CDR1 MNHEY, CDR2 SVGAGI. CDR3 size: 15 residues. V gave up 8 bases and J gave up 6 bases; unmatched junction bases: 13. Here the CDR3 DNA reads TGTGCCAGCTCCGCCGGGACAGGAGTTTCTGATACGCAGTATTTT. Translating it yields CASSAGTGVSDTQYF.

CDR3 residues: CASSLEVRLGSETQYF. As DNA, the CDR3 is TGCGCCAGCAGCTTGGAGGTCAGGTTGGGGTCGGAGACCCAGTACTTC. The chain couples TRBV5-1 to TRBJ2-5; D is undetermined. This CDR3 has 16 residues. Germline values: CDR1 SGHRS, CDR2 YFSETQ. Trimming pared 0 bases from V and 5 bases from J, leaving 17 bases between.

The chain carries TRBV19 and TRBJ1-2; TRBD1 might be the D (6 bases). The CDR3 length is 16 residues. V dropped 4 bases and J dropped 1 base, with 16 bases sitting between them. Germline values: CDR1 LNHDA, CDR2 SQIVND (reference sequence). Here the CDR3 DNA reads TGTGCCAGTAGTACAACCGCGCCGGGACATAACTATGGCTACACCTTC. Protein sequence: CASSTTAPGHNYGYTF. The complete variable domain, with remaining parts taken from reference TRBV19 and TRBJ1-2, reads DGGITQSPKYLFRKEGQNVTLSCEQNLNHDAMYWYRQDPGQGLRLIYYSQIVNDFQKGDIAEGYSVSREKKESFPLTVTSAQKNPTAFYLCASSTTAPGHNYGYTFGSGTRLTVV.

The chain uses TRBV4-1 and TRBJ2-5; TRBD2 matches at 11 bases. After removal of 1 base from V and 3 bases from J, the junction contained 1 base not matched to a gene. CDR1 and CDR2 from the germline V gene are MGHRA and YSYEKL. The CDR3 sequence is 15 residues long. The CDR3 region is CASSQVLAGEETQYF. The DNA of the CDR3 is TGCGCCAGCAGCCAAGTACTAGCGGGGGAAGAGACCCAGTACTTC.

The chain links TRBV10-2 to TRBJ1-2; no firm D call. CDR1 is WSHSY and CDR2 is SAAADI in the germline V gene. The CDR3 is made up of 13 amino acids. With 6 bases removed from V and 8 bases from J, the gap between germline ends came to 16 bases. CDR3 DNA sequence: TGCGCCAGCAGAGGAGGGTCCAATAGAGGCTACACCTTC. As protein: CASRGGSNRGYTF.

V is TRBV12-5 and J is TRBJ2-3, with 7 bases that match TRBD2. The germline V gene has CDR1 LGHNT and CDR2 FRNRAP. V lost 5 bases to trimming and J lost 4 bases; unmatched junction nucleotides: 12. The length of the CDR3 is 16 residues. CDR3: CASGHGLVGEADTQYF. The DNA of the CDR3 is TGTGCTAGTGGTCACGGACTAGTCGGGGAGGCAGATACGCAGTATTTT.

CDR3 sequence (DNA): TGTGCCATCAACCGAGGACAGGGGGATGGCTACACCTTC. Protein: CAINRGQGDGYTF. The rearrangement uses TRBV10-3 and TRBJ1-2; 10 nucleotides line up with TRBD1. V lost 7 bases and J lost 6; bases outside the gene matches: 5. The CDR3 is 13 amino acids. The V gene's germline CDR1 is ENHRY and CDR2 SYGVKD.

This clone was seen a few times. The rearrangement joins TRBV9 to TRBJ1-2; 8 bases line up with TRBD1. The CDR3 runs to 14 residues. CDR1 is SGDLS and CDR2 is YYNGEE in the germline V gene. V shed 3 bases and J 0 bases; nucleotides not matched to a gene: 1. The DNA of the CDR3 is TGTGCCAGCAGCGGGACAGGGTCTAACTATGGCTACACCTTC. This translates into CASSGTGSNYGYTF. The complete variable domain, with remaining parts taken from reference TRBV9 and TRBJ1-2, reads DSGVTQTPKHLITATGQRVTLRCSPRSGDLSVYWYQQSLDQGLQFLIQYYNGEERAKGNILERFSAQQFPDLHSELNLSSLELGDSALYFCASSGTGSNYGYTFGSGTRLTVV.

This clone was detected only a few times. This sequence joins TRBV5-1 and TRBJ1-2, with D possibly matching TRBD1 (6 bases). This CDR3 region has 12 residues. Germline lookup yields CDR1 SGHRS and CDR2 YFSETQ. Trimming shortened V by 2 bases and J by 8 bases, and 10 bases separated the two germline ends. DNA for the CDR3: TGCGCCAGCAGCTTCCAGGGGTACGGCTACACCTTC. It codes for CASSFQGYGYTF.

The V call is TRBV14, the J call TRBJ2-3, with D hard to call. This CDR3 comprises 16 residues. Trimming pared 6 bases from V and 2 bases from J, leaving 18 bases between. Germline loops: CDR1 SGHDN, CDR2 FVKESK. The CDR3 spells CASSFTGASPTDTQYF. CDR3 coding DNA: TGTGCCAGCAGTTTTACGGGCGCCTCCCCCACAGATACGCAGTATTTT.

The chain recombines TRBV10-3 with TRBJ1-1; TRBD1 agrees at 8 bases. The germline gives CDR1 ENHRY, CDR2 SYGVKD. V shed 6 bases, J shed 3 bases, and the junction held 3 bases outside the gene matches. This CDR3 has 13 amino acids. CDR3 sequence reads: CAISATGDTEAFF. For the CDR3, the DNA is TGTGCCATCAGCGCGACAGGGGACACTGAAGCTTTCTTT.

This clone occurred a few times. The V gene is TRBV5-1, the J gene TRBJ1-6, with D tentatively TRBD1 (5 bases). The CDR3 totals 15 residues. Germline loops: CDR1 SGHRS, CDR2 YFSETQ. Trimming took 0 bases from V and 8 from J, leaving 12 bases between them. CDR3: CASSLGGWGDSPLHF. CDR3 bases: TGCGCCAGCAGCTTGGGAGGGTGGGGGGATTCACCCCTCCACTTT.